A single sample gave rise to the 10 T cell receptor beta chains below, sequenced in a study of OX40 agonist ivuxolimab in advanced cancers. Produced via immunoSEQ multiplex PCR; TCRdb's table is partial and in-frame only. The sample holds tens of thousands of clones, approximately 87% seen once. The specimen comprised CD4+ or CD8+ T cells sorted from blood, sampled in a trial of the OX40 agonist ivuxolimab. These receptors originate from an adult with an advanced solid tumor such as melanoma, head and neck, liver or kidney cancer.

This chain joins TRBV29-1 and TRBJ1-1; D remains unclear. V lost 1 base and J lost 6, with 9 bases in between. Germline V gives CDR1 SQVTM, CDR2 ANQGSEA. The CDR3 runs 12 residues. CDR3 bases: TGCAGCGTTGAAGTGCGGGCTGCTGAAGCTTTCTTT. This sequence encodes CSVEVRAAEAFF.

Here the CDR3 reads CASSLEGRKGGRGYNEQFF. CDR3 coding DNA: TGTGCCAGCAGCTTAGAGGGCAGGAAAGGGGGCCGGGGCTACAATGAGCAGTTCTTC. This chain connects TRBV11-2 to TRBJ2-1, with TRBD1 matching 7 bases. Germline CDR1 SGHAT, CDR2 FQNNGV. The CDR3 spans 19 residues. After removal of 0 bases from V and 3 bases from J, the junction contained 14 bases not matched to a gene.

V gene TRBV6-1 combines with J gene TRBJ1-1; 7 bases fit TRBD1. This CDR3 has 15 residues. With V trimmed by 1 base and J by 1 base, 3 bases remained unmatched. Germline assignment: CDR1 MNHNS and CDR2 SASEGT. The CDR3 DNA sequence: TGTGCCAGCAGTGAAGGGGGACAGAAGAACACTGAAGCTTTCTTT. It translates to CASSEGGQKNTEAFF.

V and J are TRBV2 and TRBJ2-1; 11 bases are shared with TRBD1. Germline values: CDR1 SNHLY, CDR2 FYNNEI. The CDR3 loop spans 15 amino acids. V shed 5 bases, J shed 6 bases, and the junction held 6 bases outside the gene matches. The CDR3 DNA sequence: TGTGCCAGCAGTACACGGACAGGGGGCTTCAATGAGCAGTTCTTC. Translated, it gives CASSTRTGGFNEQFF.

The V gene is TRBV7-9, the J gene TRBJ2-1; TRBD2 agrees at 14 bases. The germline V gene encodes CDR1 SEHNR and CDR2 FQNEAQ (reference sequence). J gave up 0 bases and V 5 bases, and 3 bases lay outside the gene matches. This CDR3 has 17 amino acids. The CDR3 here is CASSPGTSGSSYNEQFF. Here the CDR3 DNA reads TGTGCCAGCAGCCCAGGGACTAGCGGGAGCTCCTACAATGAGCAGTTCTTC.

V gene TRBV6-1 combines with J gene TRBJ1-2; TRBD1 aligns across 7 bases. The CDR3 covers 14 residues. The V segment lost 3 bases and the J segment 10 bases; nucleotides outside the gene matches: 11. The germline gives CDR1 MNHNS, CDR2 SASEGT. CDR3 protein: CASSDTGTAGDYTF. In DNA form, the CDR3 reads TGTGCCAGCAGTGACACCGGGACAGCCGGAGACTACACCTTC.

This clone is medium-sized (0.01 to 0.1%) by share. This sequence joins TRBV6-6 and TRBJ2-7, with D possibly called TRBD1 or TRBD2 (5 bases each). Trimming pared 8 bases from V and 0 bases from J, leaving 17 bases between. This CDR3 spans 15 amino acids. Germline CDR1 is MNHNY and CDR2 is SVGAGI (reference sequence). The CDR3 DNA reads as TGTGCCAGCCAACAGGTCGGGATGGGCTCCTACGAGCAGTACTTC. Its translation: CASQQVGMGSYEQYF.

CDR3 loop: CASSPRPDNEQFF. The CDR3 coding sequence is TGTGCCAGCAGCCCTAGACCAGACAATGAGCAGTTCTTC. The V call is TRBV7-3, the J call TRBJ2-1; no clear D. The V end lost 5 bases, the J end lost 5 bases, and 10 bases lay between the germline ends. CDR3 length equals 13 residues. The V gene's germline CDR1 is SGHTA and CDR2 FQGTGA.

The chain has TRBV6-4 and TRBJ2-3; D is unclear. The V gene's germline CDR1 is MRHNA and CDR2 SNTAGT. V shed 0 bases and J shed 4 bases, with 17 bases lying between them. The CDR3 sequence is 17 residues long. The CDR3 nucleotides are TGTGCCAGCAGTGACTCGAAGGCGCCCGGCACGGCAGATACGCAGTATTTT. It specifies CASSDSKAPGTADTQYF.

V usage is TRBV4-2 and J usage is TRBJ2-3; TRBD1 matches 8 bases. With 3 bases clipped from V and 8 bases from J, the junction kept 13 bases outside the gene matches. Germline V gene sequence: CDR1 LGHNA, CDR2 YNFKEQ. The CDR3 spans 16 residues. The chain's CDR3 is CASSQPPGQGGGTQYF. The CDR3 DNA reads TGTGCCAGCAGCCAGCCTCCTGGACAGGGAGGTGGTACGCAGTATTTT.